The 30 T cell receptor beta chains below all came from one sample that was sequenced in a study of T cell responses to AZD1222 COVID-19 vaccine (dated by TCRdb to the early 2020s). The time point label of this sample denotes: about 28 days (+/-7) after the second vaccine dose. To prepare the library, the immunoSEQ multiplex PCR assay was applied. Imported from immuneACCESS, the table was reduced by TCRdb to in-frame sequences with V and J called. These copies leave out some clones; in studies compared against another copy, an unresolved V gene accounts for under half, and the cause of the remainder is not known. Counted in this sample were some 200,000 clones; under 95% of them appeared once. 0.9% to 1.1% of the sample is held by the ten biggest clonotypes. Sequenced here: peripheral blood, sampled 28 days after the second AZD1222 dose. The receptors shown here come from an adult who received the AZD1222 COVID-19 vaccine.

The chain joins TRBV5-1 to TRBJ2-6; D unresolved. Germline loops: CDR1 SGHRS, CDR2 YFSETQ. V gave up 0 bases and J gave up 2 bases, with 6 bases separating them. The CDR3 totals 15 residues. CDR3 amino acids: CASSLGDAGANVLTF. CDR3 nucleotides: TGCGCCAGCAGCTTGGGGGATGCTGGGGCCAACGTCCTGACTTTC.

On this clone: At the DNA level, this CDR3 is encoded by other sequences in the same sample as well. The V gene is TRBV6-5, the J gene TRBJ1-6, with D tentatively TRBD1 (6 bases). The CDR3 runs 14 residues. The germline gives CDR1 MNHEY, CDR2 SVGAGI. Trimming stripped 2 bases from V and 8 bases from J, with 10 bases between. The CDR3 reads CASSYRGTDSPLHF. The CDR3 DNA reads TGTGCCAGCAGTTACAGGGGGACCGATTCACCCCTCCACTTT.

The CDR3 reads CASSVAASNQPQHF. The CDR3 bases are TGCGCCAGCAGTGTGGCAGCAAGCAATCAGCCCCAGCATTTT. The chain couples TRBV10-2 to TRBJ1-5; no reliable D call. This CDR3 region has 14 residues. Trimming took 4 bases from V and 1 from J, leaving 8 bases between them. Germline V CDR1 and CDR2: WSHSY, SAAADI.

The V and J genes are TRBV7-9 and TRBJ1-6; 7 bases align to TRBD1. The CDR3 sequence is 13 residues long. V lost 5 bases to trimming and J lost 7 bases; unmatched junction nucleotides: 2. Germline V gene lookup returns CDR1 SEHNR and CDR2 FQNEAQ (reference sequence). The CDR3 DNA is TGTGCCAGCAGCACAGGGGTCAATTCACCCCTCCACTTT. Its protein is CASSTGVNSPLHF.

CDR3 bases: TGTGCCAGCAGCCGCCAGGGACTAGCTTACGAGCAGTACTTC. Its protein product is CASSRQGLAYEQYF. The chain has TRBV6-2 or TRBV6-3 and TRBJ2-7, with 9 nucleotides matching TRBD2. Trimming took 6 bases from V and 4 from J; bases not matched to a gene: 7. The CDR3 contains 14 residues. Germline CDR1 is MNHEY and CDR2 is SVGEGT.

This sequence joins TRBV19 and TRBJ1-2; 7 nucleotides match TRBD1. The CDR3 has 12 residues. The trim removed 3 bases at V and 10 bases at J, leaving 5 bases unmatched. Germline V CDR1 and CDR2: LNHDA, SQIVND (reference sequence). The CDR3 reads CASSILGTAYTF. The DNA of the CDR3 is TGTGCCAGTAGTATCCTCGGGACAGCCTACACCTTC. The whole variable domain, filled in from reference TRBV19 and TRBJ1-2, reads DGGITQSPKYLFRKEGQNVTLSCEQNLNHDAMYWYRQDPGQGLRLIYYSQIVNDFQKGDIAEGYSVSREKKESFPLTVTSAQKNPTAFYLCASSILGTAYTFGSGTRLTVV.

V usage is TRBV29-1 and J usage is TRBJ1-2; 8 positions match TRBD1. The CDR3 extends over 12 amino acids. V trimming: 3 bases; J trimming: 9 bases; junction bases outside the gene matches: 6. In germline, CDR1 is SQVTM, CDR2 ANQGSEA. This CDR3 reads CSVEAGGLSYTF. As DNA, the CDR3 is TGCAGCGTTGAGGCAGGGGGCTTGAGCTACACCTTC.

This chain joins TRBV7-2 and TRBJ1-6, with D maybe TRBD1 (6 bases). CDR3 length: 15 amino acids. CDR1 and CDR2 (germline): SGHTA, FQGNSA. The V end was cut by 2 bases, the J end by 10 bases, with 15 bases between. CDR3 DNA: TGTGCCAGCAGCTTAAAGGGTCTCGGGGGCTCACCCCTCCACTTT. Amino acid sequence: CASSLKGLGGSPLHF.

V is TRBV6-4 and J is TRBJ1-1; 9 positions agree with TRBD1. The length of the CDR3 is 12 residues. The germline CDR1 and CDR2 sequences are MRHNA and SNTAGT. V gave up 6 bases and J gave up 5 bases; unmatched junction bases: 1. The CDR3 coding sequence is TGTGCCAGCAGAGGACAGGGGACTGAAGCTTTCTTT. Translated, it gives CASRGQGTEAFF.

The chain has TRBV3-1 (or the pseudogene TRBV3-2) and TRBJ1-6; possible D gene TRBD1, 6 bases. This CDR3 comprises 16 residues. Per the germline V gene, CDR1 is LGHDT and CDR2 is YNNKEL (reference sequence). V lost 1 base and J 9 bases, leaving 16 bases between the germline ends. CDR3 region: CASSQGPAGRGSPLHF. The CDR3 coding sequence is TGTGCCAGCAGCCAAGGACCGGCCGGCAGGGGTTCACCCCTCCACTTT.

Details on this clone: Germline is not matched at one junction end, which may reflect a read error. The chain carries TRBV15 and TRBJ1-3; tentative D call: TRBD1 (5 bases). Germline CDR1 and CDR2: LNHNV and YYDKDF (reference sequence). This CDR3 has 13 amino acids. Here the CDR3 reads CATTRQTGNTIYF. Here the CDR3 DNA reads TGTGCCACCACCAGACAGACTGGAAACACCATATATTTT. Complete variable domain (other parts from reference TRBV15 and TRBJ1-3): DAMVIQNPRYQVTQFGKPVTLSCSQTLNHNVMYWYQQKSSQAPKLLFHYYDKDFNNEADTPDNFQSRRPNTSFCFLDIRSPGLGDTAMYLCATTRQTGNTIYFGEGSWLTVV.

This rearrangement joins TRBV30 to TRBJ2-1; 10 bases are a match to TRBD2. Germline lookup yields CDR1 GTSNPN and CDR2 SVGIG (reference sequence). The CDR3 has 13 residues. V trimming: 3 bases; J trimming: 8 bases; junction bases outside the gene matches: 4. CDR3 loop: CAWRAGGLYEQFF. The CDR3, as DNA: TGTGCCTGGAGAGCGGGGGGGCTCTATGAGCAGTTCTTC.

Written as DNA, the CDR3 is TGTGCCAGCAGCTCGGTGCAGGGGAAGTTGTACGAGCAGTACTTC. Protein product: CASSSVQGKLYEQYF. The chain employs TRBV5-5 and TRBJ2-7; a possible D gene is TRBD1 (6 bases). The V end lost 3 bases, the J end lost 4 bases, and 17 bases lay between the germline ends. The germline CDR1 and CDR2 sequences are SGHKS and YYEKEE (reference sequence). The CDR3 contains 15 residues.

V and J are TRBV10-1 and TRBJ2-3; 8 bases line up with TRBD2. The CDR3 loop spans 15 amino acids. V was pared by 3 bases and J by 0 bases, with 2 bases of the junction left unmatched. CDR1 is WNHNN, CDR2 SYGVQD, per germline (reference sequence). DNA of the CDR3: TGCGCCAGCAGTGACGGCGGGGGGAGCACAGATACGCAGTATTTT. It specifies CASSDGGGSTDTQYF.

The rearrangement joins TRBV28 to TRBJ1-2, with D possibly matching TRBD1 (5 bases). V was pared by 3 bases and J by 6 bases, with 11 bases between. CDR1 is MDHEN and CDR2 is SYDVKM in the germline V gene. The CDR3 sequence is 13 residues long. The CDR3 DNA is TGTGCCAGCAGTTTGACCAGGGCGGATGGCTACACCTTC. The encoded protein is CASSLTRADGYTF.

The rearrangement links TRBV2 to TRBJ2-1; 8 bases match TRBD1. The CDR3 has 15 residues. Per the germline V gene, CDR1 is SNHLY and CDR2 is FYNNEI. V lost 6 bases, J lost 8 bases, and 12 bases stayed unmatched. The DNA of the CDR3 is TGTGCCAGCAGCCTCACAGGGGGGATCACGCATGAGCAGTTCTTC. It encodes CASSLTGGITHEQFF.

V usage is TRBV27 and J usage is TRBJ1-6; D gene uncertain. Between the trimmed V and J ends, which lost 0 bases and 0 bases, there was a span of 6 bases. Looked up from germline, CDR1 is MNHEY and CDR2 is SMNVEV (reference sequence). There are 16 residues in the CDR3. CDR3 protein: CASSLSRGSYNSPLHF. For the CDR3, the DNA is TGTGCCAGCAGTTTATCCCGCGGCTCCTATAATTCACCCCTCCACTTT.

The rearrangement uses TRBV6-2 or TRBV6-3 and TRBJ1-5; 9 nucleotides line up with TRBD1. The CDR3 runs 16 residues. V trimming: 0 bases; J trimming: 6 bases; junction bases outside the gene matches: 6. Germline-derived CDR1 and CDR2 are MNHEY and SVGEGT. CDR3 sequence: CASSYSNRGRVQPQHF. For the CDR3, the DNA is TGTGCCAGCAGTTACTCTAACAGGGGGCGCGTTCAGCCCCAGCATTTT.

The chain recombines TRBV19 with TRBJ1-2; D is possibly TRBD1 (6 bases). CDR1 and CDR2 (germline): LNHDA, SQIVND (reference sequence). There are 14 residues in the CDR3. The V end lost 3 bases, the J end lost 0 bases, and 8 bases lay between the germline ends. The CDR3 is CASSIWGPNYGYTF. The CDR3 DNA follows: TGTGCCAGTAGTATTTGGGGGCCTAACTATGGCTACACCTTC.

The gene calls are TRBV19 and TRBJ1-1; maybe TRBD1 (6 bases). V lost 4 bases and J 0 bases, leaving 15 bases between the germline ends. The CDR3 is 16 residues long. Per germline, CDR1 LNHDA and CDR2 SQIVND (reference sequence). The CDR3 is CASSKQGRQVNTEAFF. The CDR3 coding sequence is TGTGCCAGTAGTAAACAGGGTCGGCAAGTGAACACTGAAGCTTTCTTT.

The CDR3 nucleotides are TGCAGTGCTAGTTTCAGGGGGTCCTATAATTCACCCCTCCACTTT. Its translation: CSASFRGSYNSPLHF. V and J are TRBV20-1 and TRBJ1-6; 7 positions agree with TRBD1. With 3 bases clipped from V and 1 base from J, the junction kept 3 bases outside the gene matches. Germline CDR1 and CDR2: DFQATT and SNEGSKA (reference sequence). There are 15 residues in the CDR3.

This clone has a single count. CDR3 protein: CASSPKPGFPIGTGELFF. The CDR3 bases are TGTGCCAGCAGCCCTAAGCCGGGCTTCCCCATAGGCACCGGGGAGCTGTTTTTT. The chain couples TRBV5-6 to TRBJ2-2; D uncertain. The CDR3 runs 18 residues. Trimming cost V 4 bases and J 4 bases, with 23 bases left between them. CDR1 is SGHDT and CDR2 is YYEEEE in the germline V gene.

The chain carries TRBV6-5 and TRBJ2-5; 11 positions agree with TRBD2. CDR1 and CDR2 (germline): MNHEY, SVGAGI. The V segment lost 4 bases and the J segment 1 base; nucleotides outside the gene matches: 5. The CDR3 runs to 16 residues. The CDR3 sequence is CASSLVAGGLQETQYF. The CDR3 DNA follows: TGTGCCAGCAGTTTGGTAGCGGGGGGGCTCCAAGAGACCCAGTACTTC.

V usage is TRBV3-1 (or the pseudogene TRBV3-2) and J usage is TRBJ1-2; D might be TRBD1 (5 bases). Germline CDR1 LGHDT, CDR2 YNNKEL (reference sequence). The CDR3 contains 16 residues. V shed 1 base and J shed 4 bases, with 16 bases lying between them. CDR3 amino acids: CASSQATPRGFYGYTF. In DNA, the CDR3 is TGTGCCAGCAGCCAAGCCACCCCTCGGGGCTTCTATGGCTACACCTTC.

This chain links TRBV7-3 with TRBJ2-2, with TRBD1 matching over 11 bases. V trimming: 5 bases; J trimming: 1 base; junction bases outside the gene matches: 3. The CDR3 runs 16 residues. Germline lookup yields CDR1 SGHTA and CDR2 FQGTGA. This CDR3 reads CASSQGQGVNTGELFF. The CDR3 coding sequence is TGTGCCAGCAGCCAGGGACAGGGGGTGAACACCGGGGAGCTGTTTTTT.

V gene TRBV2 combines with J gene TRBJ1-1, with 9 bases identical to TRBD1. The length of the CDR3 is 19 residues. V shed 4 bases, J shed 0 bases, and the junction held 15 bases outside the gene matches. Germline CDR1 is SNHLY and CDR2 is FYNNEI. This CDR3 is CASSGRDRAPQGVNTEAFF. The CDR3 nucleotides read TGTGCCAGCAGTGGCCGGGACAGGGCCCCTCAGGGGGTGAACACTGAAGCTTTCTTT.

The chain carries TRBV7-7 and TRBJ2-1, with TRBD1 as a possible D gene (6 bases). CDR1 is SSHAT, CDR2 FNYEAQ, per germline (reference sequence). Trimming took 5 bases from V and 5 from J, leaving 10 bases between them. The CDR3 extends over 13 amino acids. The CDR3 sequence is CASSQDSHNEQFF. CDR3 in DNA: TGTGCCAGCAGCCAGGACAGCCACAATGAGCAGTTCTTC.

The chain has TRBV6-2 or TRBV6-3 and TRBJ2-5; D is unclear. V dropped 5 bases and J dropped 2 bases, with 9 bases sitting between them. This CDR3 is 13 amino acids long. Germline V lookup: CDR1 MNHEY, CDR2 SVGEGT. DNA of the CDR3: TGTGCCAGCAGTCCCCGGCCGCAAGAGACCCAGTACTTC. Encoded protein: CASSPRPQETQYF.

The chain combines TRBV4-3 with TRBJ2-7; D is unclear. Germline CDR1 is LGHNA and CDR2 is YSLEER. With 1 base removed from V and 4 bases from J, the gap between germline ends came to 14 bases. The CDR3 contains 15 residues. CDR3 sequence: CASSQGVAASYEQYF. CDR3 DNA sequence: TGCGCCAGCAGCCAAGGCGTGGCAGCTTCGTACGAGCAGTACTTC.

This chain connects TRBV6-6 to TRBJ1-5, with 10 nucleotides matching TRBD1. Germline V gene sequence: CDR1 MNHNY, CDR2 SVGAGI (reference sequence). V shed 7 bases and J 5 bases; nucleotides not matched to a gene: 2. CDR3 length: 13 residues. The CDR3 reads CASTGTGDQPQHF. Here the CDR3 DNA reads TGTGCCAGCACTGGGACAGGGGATCAGCCCCAGCATTTT.